Shown below are 20 T cell receptor beta chains from a single sample sequenced in a study of T cells in tuberculosis. Thawed, overnight-rested PBMC were stained with GMM-loaded CD1B tetramer, viability dye and anti-CD3, then sorted. CD1B tetramers were loaded with Rhodococcus equi-derived C32 glucose monomycolate. Assay used: immunoSEQ multiplex PCR; TCRdb lists only in-frame clones, some missing. The table shows 54,000 or so clones, with about four fifths occurring only once. The sample comprised CD1b-GMM tetramer-negative cells sorted from PBMCs. Receptors were obtained from an adult woman with latent tuberculosis.

This clone was seen a few times. This chain connects TRBV11-3 to TRBJ2-5; 8 bases align to TRBD1. CDR3 length: 16 residues. After removal of 5 bases from V and 2 bases from J, the junction contained 10 bases not matched to a gene. In germline, CDR1 is SGHNT, CDR2 YENEEA. The CDR3 here is CASSPASRTGQETQYF. The CDR3 DNA follows: TGTGCCAGCAGCCCCGCATCCCGGACAGGGCAAGAGACCCAGTACTTC. Looking up the rest from reference TRBV11-3 and TRBJ2-5 gives the full variable domain: EAGVVQSPRYKIIEKKQPVAFWCNPISGHNTLYWYLQNLGQGPELLIRYENEEAVDDSQLPKDRFSAERLKGVDSTLKIQPAELGDSAVYLCASSPASRTGQETQYFGPGTRLLVL.

V is TRBV6-5 and J is TRBJ1-2, with 10 nucleotides matching TRBD1. The junction had 6 bases not matched to a gene; V was cut back by 2 bases and J by 3 bases. Germline V CDR1 and CDR2: MNHEY, SVGAGI. The CDR3 runs 16 residues. CDR3 sequence: CASSYTPTGGHYGYTF. The CDR3 nucleotides are TGTGCCAGCAGTTACACGCCGACAGGGGGCCACTATGGCTACACCTTC.

This clone is labeled as medium-sized. CDR3 coding DNA: TGTGCCAGCAGCTTGGGAGGCGAGGCTGGGGGCTACACCTTC. This gives the protein CASSLGGEAGGYTF. This chain links TRBV5-4 with TRBJ1-2; D gene unclear. This CDR3 comprises 14 residues. V lost 0 bases, J lost 8 bases, and 14 bases lay in between. Germline lookup yields CDR1 SGHNT and CDR2 YYREEE (reference sequence).

J is TRBJ2-2 and V is TRBV7-9; a possible D gene is TRBD1 (6 bases). Germline loops: CDR1 SEHNR, CDR2 FQNEAQ (reference sequence). Trimming cost V 5 bases and J 4 bases, with 14 bases left between them. The CDR3 contains 15 residues. The CDR3 region is CASSPPGTLTGELFF. DNA of the CDR3: TGTGCCAGCAGCCCACCCGGGACACTCACCGGGGAGCTGTTTTTT.

The genes are TRBV5-1 and TRBJ2-7; 10 bases line up with TRBD1. The V gene end was trimmed by 3 bases and the J gene end by 5 bases; junction bases not matched to a gene: 5. Germline loops: CDR1 SGHRS, CDR2 YFSETQ. The CDR3 is 14 amino acids. The CDR3 nucleotides are TGCGCCAGCAGCTGGGGGACAGGGGAAAACGAGCAGTACTTC. Protein sequence: CASSWGTGENEQYF.

The V and J genes are TRBV29-1 and TRBJ2-2; a possible D gene is TRBD1 (5 bases). The CDR3 is 16 amino acids. Germline V lookup: CDR1 SQVTM, CDR2 ANQGSEA. V lost 4 bases and J lost 2, with 17 bases in between. In DNA form, the CDR3 reads TGCAGCGTTGCCACAGGTAGCAGGACCAACACCGGGGAGCTGTTTTTT. Translation gives CSVATGSRTNTGELFF.

This sequence joins TRBV27 and TRBJ2-3, with 10 bases fitting TRBD2. CDR3 size: 14 residues. Trimming cost V 6 bases and J 5 bases; bases outside gene matches: 5. From germline, CDR1 is MNHEY and CDR2 SMNVEV (reference sequence). CDR3 in amino acids: CASRLERGGDTQYF. Written as DNA, the CDR3 is TGTGCCAGCAGACTGGAGCGGGGGGGAGATACGCAGTATTTT.

CDR3 in amino acids: CASSHIDRGFGDNEQFF. CDR3 sequence (DNA): TGTGCCAGCAGCCATATCGACAGGGGATTTGGGGACAATGAGCAGTTCTTC. The chain carries TRBV5-8 and TRBJ2-1; 8 bases are a match to TRBD1. Germline V lookup: CDR1 SGHTS, CDR2 YDEGEE. V gave up 4 bases and J gave up 5 bases; unmatched junction bases: 14. The CDR3 consists of 17 residues.

V and J are TRBV9 and TRBJ1-3, with TRBD1 as a possible D gene (5 bases). V gave up 5 bases and J gave up 4 bases, with 19 bases separating them. The CDR3 has 16 amino acids. The germline CDR1 and CDR2 sequences are SGDLS and YYNGEE. CDR3 region: CASSGRPGYGGNTIYF. As DNA, the CDR3 is TGTGCCAGCAGTGGGAGGCCAGGGTACGGGGGAAACACCATATATTTT.

This clone was seen only a few times. The rearrangement uses TRBV5-6 and TRBJ1-3; 9 nucleotides agree with TRBD1. The CDR3 loop spans 13 amino acids. Trimming removed 5 bases from V and 7 bases from J; junction bases left unmatched: 4. Germline CDR1 and CDR2: SGHDT and YYEEEE. CDR3 amino acids: CASSGTGRNTIYF. The DNA of the CDR3 is TGTGCCAGCAGTGGGACAGGGAGGAACACCATATATTTT. Full variable domain (outside the CDR3, taken from reference TRBV5-6 and TRBJ1-3): DAGVTQSPTHLIKTRGQQVTLRCSPKSGHDTVSWYQQALGQGPQFIFQYYEEEERQRGNFPDRFSGHQFPNYSSELNVNALLLGDSALYLCASSGTGRNTIYFGEGSWLTVV.

The chain recombines TRBV6-5 with TRBJ1-2; 9 bases are shared with TRBD1. This CDR3 has 15 residues. The trim removed 0 bases at V and 7 bases at J, leaving 6 bases unmatched. From germline, CDR1 is MNHEY and CDR2 SVGAGI. In DNA, the CDR3 is TGTGCCAGCAGTTACTCGGTGGGACAGGGAGGTGGCTACACCTTC. Protein product: CASSYSVGQGGGYTF.

Note on this clone: The junction differs from germline at one of its ends, possibly a read error. The genes are TRBV18 and TRBJ2-4; maybe TRBD1 (5 bases). The CDR3 totals 14 residues. CDR1 KGHSH and CDR2 LQKENI come from the germline V gene. As DNA, the CDR3 is TGTGCCAGCTCCCCACAGGAGACCAAAAACATTCAGTACTTC. Amino acid sequence: CASSPQETKNIQYF.

This clone was detected only once. This rearrangement joins TRBV7-9 to TRBJ1-4; TRBD1 might be the D (6 bases). This CDR3 is 14 amino acids long. Looked up from germline, CDR1 is SEHNR and CDR2 is FQNEAQ (reference sequence). V lost 0 bases and J 7 bases, leaving 9 bases between the germline ends. CDR3 DNA sequence: TGTGCCAGCAGCTTAGCACAGGGTGGTGAAAAACTGTTTTTT. This encodes CASSLAQGGEKLFF.

The chain joins TRBV5-4 to TRBJ1-2; 7 bases align to TRBD1. The CDR3 has 14 amino acids. Trimming removed 1 base from V and 4 bases from J; junction bases left unmatched: 4. Per germline, CDR1 SGHNT and CDR2 YYREEE (reference sequence). DNA of the CDR3: TGTGCCAGCAGCTTGAGGGGGCCAACCTATGGCTACACCTTC. Protein product: CASSLRGPTYGYTF.

This rearrangement joins TRBV27 to TRBJ2-7, with D perhaps TRBD2 (5 bases). CDR3 length equals 13 residues. V lost 5 bases to trimming and J lost 1 base, with 9 bases between them. The V gene's germline CDR1 is MNHEY and CDR2 SMNVEV (reference sequence). CDR3 residues: CASSHRGSYEQYF. The CDR3 DNA reads TGTGCCAGCAGTCACCGGGGTTCCTACGAGCAGTACTTC.

The J gene is TRBJ1-1, the V gene TRBV5-1, with D hard to call. Trimming shortened V by 3 bases and J by 3 bases, and 15 bases separated the two germline ends. The CDR3 runs 15 residues. Germline V gene data show CDR1 as SGHRS and CDR2 as YFSETQ. CDR3 loop: CASSYLGRGDTEAFF. The CDR3 coding sequence is TGCGCCAGCAGCTACCTCGGGCGGGGAGACACTGAAGCTTTCTTT.

J is TRBJ1-1 and V is TRBV7-8; TRBD1 is a possible D gene (5 bases). This CDR3 spans 16 amino acids. Germline V lookup: CDR1 SGHVS, CDR2 FQNEAQ. V gave up 0 bases and J gave up 5 bases, with 16 bases separating them. The CDR3 protein is CASSLAVGSGGTEAFF. The DNA for the CDR3 is TGTGCCAGCAGCTTAGCGGTGGGAAGTGGGGGGACTGAAGCTTTCTTT.

This clone was counted a few times. This rearrangement joins TRBV6-6 to TRBJ1-5, with D possibly being TRBD1 (5 bases). V was shortened by 2 bases and J by 7 bases, with 15 bases between the two germline ends. The CDR3 is 15 amino acids. Germline lookup yields CDR1 MNHNY and CDR2 SVGAGI (reference sequence). The CDR3 DNA follows: TGTGCCAGCAGTTACGGGGCTCCCAGGGTCCAGCCCCAGCATTTT. Protein product: CASSYGAPRVQPQHF.

V is TRBV9 and J is TRBJ2-3; TRBD2 agrees at 8 bases. Germline assignment: CDR1 SGDLS and CDR2 YYNGEE. V lost 0 bases to trimming and J lost 4 bases; unmatched junction nucleotides: 7. There are 16 residues in the CDR3. CDR3 sequence reads: CASSVATSGRADTQYF. The CDR3 coding sequence is TGTGCCAGCAGCGTAGCCACCAGCGGGAGAGCAGATACGCAGTATTTT.

The chain is built from TRBV4-1 and TRBJ2-3, with 9 bases identical to TRBD2. Germline V gene sequence: CDR1 MGHRA, CDR2 YSYEKL. Germline trimming cut 3 bases from V and 4 bases from J; bases unmatched to any gene: 5. This CDR3 comprises 15 residues. This CDR3 is CASSQRGGGADTQYF. CDR3 nucleotide sequence: TGCGCCAGCAGCCAGCGCGGGGGGGGTGCAGATACGCAGTATTTT.